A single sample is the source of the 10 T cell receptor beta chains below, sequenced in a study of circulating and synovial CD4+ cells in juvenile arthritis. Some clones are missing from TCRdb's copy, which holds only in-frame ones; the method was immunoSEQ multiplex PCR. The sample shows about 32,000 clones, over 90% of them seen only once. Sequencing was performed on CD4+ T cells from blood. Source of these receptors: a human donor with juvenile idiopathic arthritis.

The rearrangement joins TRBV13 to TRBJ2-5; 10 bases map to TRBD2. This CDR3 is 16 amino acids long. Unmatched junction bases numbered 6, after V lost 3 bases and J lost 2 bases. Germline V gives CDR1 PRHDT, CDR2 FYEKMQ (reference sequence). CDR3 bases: TGTGCCAGCAGCTTCTCCCTGACTAGCGGGCAAGAGACCCAGTACTTC. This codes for CASSFSLTSGQETQYF.

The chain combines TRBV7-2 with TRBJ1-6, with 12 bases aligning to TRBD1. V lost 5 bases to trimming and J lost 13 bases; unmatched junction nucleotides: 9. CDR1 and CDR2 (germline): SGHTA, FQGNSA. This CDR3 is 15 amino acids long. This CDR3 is CASSGPGTGGSPLHF. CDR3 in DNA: TGTGCCAGCAGCGGTCCCGGGACAGGGGGCTCCCCCCTCCACTTT.

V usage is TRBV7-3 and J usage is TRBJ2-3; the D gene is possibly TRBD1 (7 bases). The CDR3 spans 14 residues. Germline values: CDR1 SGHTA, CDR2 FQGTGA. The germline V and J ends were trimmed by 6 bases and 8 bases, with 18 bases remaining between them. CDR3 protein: CASRGQGGHGTQYF. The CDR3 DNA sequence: TGTGCCAGCAGGGGTCAGGGGGGTCATGGTACGCAGTATTTT. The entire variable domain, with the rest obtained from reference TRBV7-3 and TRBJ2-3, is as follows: GAGVSQTPSNKVTEKGKYVELRCDPISGHTALYWYRQSLGQGPEFLIYFQGTGAADDSGLPNDRFFAVRPEGSVSTLKIQRTERGDSAVYLCASRGQGGHGTQYFGPGTRLTVL.

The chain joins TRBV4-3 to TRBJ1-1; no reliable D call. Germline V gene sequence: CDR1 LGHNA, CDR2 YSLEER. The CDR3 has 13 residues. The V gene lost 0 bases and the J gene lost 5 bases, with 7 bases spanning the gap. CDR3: CASSQDTRTEAFF. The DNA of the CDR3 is TGCGCCAGCAGCCAAGATACGAGAACTGAAGCTTTCTTT.

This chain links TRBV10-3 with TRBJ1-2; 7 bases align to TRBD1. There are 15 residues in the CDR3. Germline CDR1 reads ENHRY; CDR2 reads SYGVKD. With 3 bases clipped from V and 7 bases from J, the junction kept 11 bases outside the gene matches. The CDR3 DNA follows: TGTGCCATCAGTGAAGTAGGTACAGGGGTGTCTGGCTACACCTTC. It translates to CAISEVGTGVSGYTF.

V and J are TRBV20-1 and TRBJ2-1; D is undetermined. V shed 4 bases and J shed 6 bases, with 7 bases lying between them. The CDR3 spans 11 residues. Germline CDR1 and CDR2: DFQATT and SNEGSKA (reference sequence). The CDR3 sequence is CSATRLNEQFF. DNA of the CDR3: TGCAGTGCTACTCGTCTCAATGAGCAGTTCTTC.

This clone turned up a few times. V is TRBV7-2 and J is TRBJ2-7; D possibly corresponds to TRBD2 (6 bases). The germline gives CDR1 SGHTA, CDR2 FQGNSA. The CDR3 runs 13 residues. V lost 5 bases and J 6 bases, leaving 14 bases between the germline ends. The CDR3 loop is CASSLGAGFEQYF. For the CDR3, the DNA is TGTGCCAGCAGCCTAGGAGCGGGTTTCGAGCAGTACTTC.

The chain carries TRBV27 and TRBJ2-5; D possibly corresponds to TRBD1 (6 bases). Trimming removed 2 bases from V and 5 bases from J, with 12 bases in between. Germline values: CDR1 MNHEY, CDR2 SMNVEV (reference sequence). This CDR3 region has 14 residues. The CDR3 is CASSLTGGWETQYF. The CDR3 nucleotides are TGTGCCAGCAGTTTAACTGGGGGCTGGGAGACCCAGTACTTC.

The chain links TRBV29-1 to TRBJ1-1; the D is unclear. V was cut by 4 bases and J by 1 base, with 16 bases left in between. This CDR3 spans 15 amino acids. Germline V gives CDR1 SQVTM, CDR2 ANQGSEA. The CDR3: CSVVNWALENTEAFF. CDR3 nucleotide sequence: TGCAGCGTTGTAAATTGGGCTCTCGAGAACACTGAAGCTTTCTTT.

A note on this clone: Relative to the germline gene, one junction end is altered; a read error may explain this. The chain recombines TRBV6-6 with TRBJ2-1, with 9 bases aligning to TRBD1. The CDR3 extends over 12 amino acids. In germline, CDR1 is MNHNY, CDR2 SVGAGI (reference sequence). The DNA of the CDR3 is TGTGCCAGCAGTTATCCTGAACAGGGGGCTCTCTTC. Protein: CASSYPEQGALF.